The 18 T cell receptor beta chains presented below share a single source sample, sequenced in a study of identical twins. TCRdb reprocessed the 5' RACE reads via MiXCR and lists one record per CDR3 protein. The sample records fewer than 500,000 distinct CDR3 sequences, 20% to 25% being singletons. These sequences were also reported in another study, on T cells expressing NK-cell markers.

The sequenced sample consisted of CD4+ T cells sorted from blood. These receptors all come from a woman between 18 and 29 years old in good health.

Only a few counts were recorded for this clonotype. V is TRBV6-2 or TRBV6-3 and J is TRBJ1-2, with D possibly matching TRBD1 (6 bases). V gave up 2 bases and J gave up 2 bases, with 9 bases separating them. The CDR3 runs 14 residues. CDR1 is MNHEY and CDR2 is SVGEGT in the germline V gene. The CDR3 bases are TGTGCCAGCAGTTACCGGACAGTGAACTATGGCTACACCTTC. This sequence encodes CASSYRTVNYGYTF.

This chain joins TRBV12-3 or TRBV12-4 and TRBJ2-5; no clear D gene. V dropped 5 bases and J dropped 3 bases, with 4 bases sitting between them. This CDR3 comprises 11 residues. In DNA, the CDR3 is TGTGCCAGCAGTACGGAAGAGACCCAGTACTTC. Its translation is CASSTEETQYF.

This clonotype has ten or more counts. The V call is TRBV5-1, the J call TRBJ1-2; no definite D call. The CDR3 consists of 14 residues. Per the germline V gene, CDR1 is SGHRS and CDR2 is YFSETQ. V was pared by 0 bases and J by 3 bases, with 9 bases between. This CDR3 reads CASSLDGEHYGYTF. The DNA of the CDR3 is TGCGCCAGCAGCTTGGACGGAGAGCACTATGGCTACACCTTC.

CDR3 sequence reads: CASSFGGGGGSYEQYF. The CDR3 DNA sequence: TGTGCCAGCAGCTTTGGCGGGGGCGGCGGCTCCTACGAGCAGTACTTC. The rearrangement joins TRBV5-6 to TRBJ2-7, with TRBD2 as a possible D gene (7 bases). CDR1 and CDR2 from the germline V gene are SGHDT and YYEEEE. V was shortened by 2 bases and J by 0 bases, with 15 bases between the two germline ends. The CDR3 loop spans 16 amino acids.

V and J are TRBV15 and TRBJ2-7, with 8 bases that match TRBD2. Looked up from germline, CDR1 is LNHNV and CDR2 is YYDKDF (reference sequence). The V and J ends lost 3 bases and 12 bases, in that order; junction bases with no gene match: 7. The CDR3 length is 12 residues. The CDR3 sequence is CATSRDGTSLYF. CDR3 sequence (DNA): TGTGCCACCAGCAGGGACGGGACTAGTCTGTACTTC.

This clonotype was detected a few times. This rearrangement joins TRBV4-3 to TRBJ1-5; TRBD1 might be the D (5 bases). V was trimmed by 0 bases and J by 5 bases, leaving 11 bases between them. CDR1 and CDR2 from the germline V gene are LGHNA and YSLEER. This CDR3 has 15 residues. CDR3 DNA: TGCGCCAGCAGCCAAGATTCGGGACGCGATCAGCCCCAGCATTTT. Its protein is CASSQDSGRDQPQHF.

V gene TRBV20-1 combines with J gene TRBJ1-6; tentative D call: TRBD1 (5 bases). The CDR3 sequence is 13 residues long. The V gene lost 1 base and the J gene lost 7 bases, with 8 bases spanning the gap. CDR1 DFQATT and CDR2 SNEGSKA come from the germline V gene (reference sequence). Here the CDR3 DNA reads TGCAGTGCTAGAGTGGGGGGAAATTCACCCCTCCACTTT. Amino acids: CSARVGGNSPLHF.

The chain carries TRBV7-9 and TRBJ2-2; D is undetermined. V lost 3 bases to trimming and J lost 0 bases, with 8 bases between them. CDR1 is SEHNR, CDR2 FQNEAQ, per germline (reference sequence). The CDR3 is 15 residues long. The CDR3 nucleotides are TGTGCCAGCAGCTTCCCCAGATCGAACACCGGGGAGCTGTTTTTT. Residues: CASSFPRSNTGELFF. Combining the CDR3 with reference TRBV7-9 and TRBJ2-2 gives the whole variable domain DTGVSQNPRHKITKRGQNVTFRCDPISEHNRLYWYRQTLGQGPEFLTYFQNEAQLEKSRLLSDRFSAERPKGSFSTLEIQRTEQGDSAMYLCASSFPRSNTGELFFGEGSRLTVL.

The chain combines TRBV5-8 with TRBJ1-2; D is undetermined. Trimming pared 5 bases from V and 7 bases from J, leaving 15 bases between. The germline V gene has CDR1 SGHTS and CDR2 YDEGEE. CDR3 length: 13 residues. The CDR3 reads CASSLYGERGYTF. The CDR3 DNA reads TGTGCCAGCAGTTTATACGGGGAGCGTGGCTACACCTTC.

The V call is TRBV7-8, the J call TRBJ1-2; 10 bases match TRBD1. This CDR3 has 16 amino acids. V lost 3 bases, J lost 8 bases, and 12 bases stayed unmatched. Germline CDR1 is SGHVS and CDR2 is FQNEAQ. CDR3 DNA sequence: TGTGCCAGCAGCTTGGCTGAGGGGACAGGGGCTTGGGGCTACACCTTC. The encoded protein is CASSLAEGTGAWGYTF.

The chain links TRBV7-9 to TRBJ2-7; 8 bases match TRBD2. This CDR3 has 15 residues. The germline gives CDR1 SEHNR, CDR2 FQNEAQ (reference sequence). Germline trimming cut 5 bases from V and 5 bases from J; bases unmatched to any gene: 11. DNA for the CDR3: TGTGCCAGCAGCCTCGGGGGGGGTTTAAGCCACGAGCAGTACTTC. Translated: CASSLGGGLSHEQYF.

The rearrangement uses TRBV20-1 and TRBJ2-1, with 9 bases identical to TRBD2. The CDR3 extends over 14 amino acids. CDR1 and CDR2 (germline): DFQATT, SNEGSKA (reference sequence). V shed 4 bases, J shed 6 bases, and the junction held 7 bases outside the gene matches. CDR3 residues: CSATSGTSINEQFF. Written as DNA, the CDR3 is TGCAGTGCTACCTCCGGGACTAGCATCAATGAGCAGTTCTTC.

The chain joins TRBV20-1 to TRBJ2-1; the match to TRBD2 covers 7 bases. Germline trimming cut 6 bases from V and 7 bases from J; bases unmatched to any gene: 9. Germline assignment: CDR1 DFQATT and CDR2 SNEGSKA (reference sequence). There are 13 residues in the CDR3. DNA for the CDR3: TGCAGTGCAGGACTAGAGGGGCCGAATGAGCAGTTCTTC. It yields the protein CSAGLEGPNEQFF.

This clonotype was observed a handful of times. The V and J genes are TRBV5-1 and TRBJ2-1, with D possibly being TRBD2 (5 bases). The V end was cut by 4 bases, the J end by 6 bases, with 17 bases between. This CDR3 spans 15 amino acids. Germline CDR1 is SGHRS and CDR2 is YFSETQ. As DNA, the CDR3 is TGCGCCAGCAGCCTCGAGCGGTACCCGGGCAATGAGCAGTTCTTC. As protein: CASSLERYPGNEQFF.

The genes are TRBV5-4 and TRBJ2-4; 10 bases align to TRBD2. The CDR3 has 17 amino acids. Germline V gene lookup returns CDR1 SGHNT and CDR2 YYREEE (reference sequence). Losses at the gene ends were 2 bases for V and 5 bases for J; bases not matched to a gene: 10. The CDR3 sequence is CASSFELAGSGENIQYF. CDR3 in DNA: TGTGCCAGCAGCTTCGAACTAGCGGGGAGCGGGGAAAACATTCAGTACTTC. Full variable domain (rest looked up from reference TRBV5-4 and TRBJ2-4): ETGVTQSPTHLIKTRGQQVTLRCSSQSGHNTVSWYQQALGQGPQFIFQYYREEENGRGNFPPRFSGLQFPNYSSELNVNALELDDSALYLCASSFELAGSGENIQYFGAGTRLSVL.

The chain is built from TRBV20-1 and TRBJ1-3; D not certain. The CDR3 contains 13 residues. V lost 6 bases and J lost 0, with 9 bases in between. Germline values: CDR1 DFQATT, CDR2 SNEGSKA (reference sequence). CDR3 sequence: CSASKNSGNTIYF. The DNA of the CDR3 is TGCAGTGCCAGTAAAAACTCTGGAAACACCATATATTTT.

This clonotype was detected only once. The chain joins TRBV6-1 to TRBJ1-2; D gene ambiguous. From germline, CDR1 is MNHNS and CDR2 SASEGT. Trimming stripped 6 bases from V and 4 bases from J, with 15 bases between. The CDR3 runs to 14 residues. The CDR3 loop is CASRAATGTYGYTF. DNA for the CDR3: TGTGCCAGCAGAGCCGCGACGGGTACCTATGGCTACACCTTC.

This clonotype was counted a few times. V is TRBV7-6 and J is TRBJ1-3, with TRBD1 matching over 7 bases. This CDR3 has 15 residues. The V segment lost 2 bases and the J segment 0 bases; nucleotides outside the gene matches: 1. Per the germline V gene, CDR1 is SGHVS and CDR2 is FNYEAQ. CDR3 bases: TGTGCCAGCAGCTTATCAGGGGGCTCTGGAAACACCATATATTTT. Translating it yields CASSLSGGSGNTIYF.